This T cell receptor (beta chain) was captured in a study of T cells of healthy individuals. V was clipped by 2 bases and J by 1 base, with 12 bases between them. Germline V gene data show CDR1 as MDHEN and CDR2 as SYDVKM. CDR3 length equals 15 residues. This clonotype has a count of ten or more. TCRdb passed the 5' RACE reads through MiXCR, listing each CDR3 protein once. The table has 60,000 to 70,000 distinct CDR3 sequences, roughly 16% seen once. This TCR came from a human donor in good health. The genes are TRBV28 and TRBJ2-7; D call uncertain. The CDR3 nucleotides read TGTGCCAGCAGTTTAAACCCCCCCGGGTCCTACGAGCAGTACTTC. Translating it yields CASSLNPPGSYEQYF.